The clone carrying this T cell receptor beta chain has a count of ten or more. Its antigen is as yet unknown. The data belong to a study of read filtering for tumor transcriptome and immune sequencing. Study context: Under ten patients were R-ISS I, around 15 were R-ISS II, 6 or 7 were R-ISS III. Overall study findings and caveats: Correlation between methods rose after single-read clonotypes were removed.

This library used roughly 370 ng RNA and molecular barcoded adaptors spanning alpha/delta and beta/gamma chains. TCRdb reanalysed the reads using MiXCR and keeps one entry per CDR3 protein. The sample lists approximately 140,000 distinct CDR3 sequences, over 10% seen once, with 6.5% to 9% in the top ten. The sequenced sample was a population of CD138-negative cells sorted from bone marrow. This clonotype was sampled from a donor aged 40 or over with multiple myeloma.

CDR3 DNA sequence: TGTGCCAGCAGTTCCCAGAGCGGAGGGCAGTATTTT. This translates into CASSSQSGGQYF. The chain couples TRBV6-1 to TRBJ2-3; D is possibly TRBD2 (5 bases). The germline gives CDR1 MNHNS, CDR2 SASEGT. V was clipped by 5 bases and J by 11 bases, with 14 bases between them. CDR3 length equals 12 residues.